Each of the 14 T cell receptor beta chains below was sequenced from the same sample in a study of response to subunit inactivated influenza vaccine. TCRdb re-called the RT-PCR reads with MiXCR, one entry per CDR3 protein. Among roughly 170,000 distinct CDR3 sequences listed, approximately 9.2% were seen once. Sequencing was performed on non-naive T cells sorted from PBMCs, taken on the day of vaccination. These receptor sequences come from a man in his forties or fifties who received an inactivated influenza vaccine.

This chain links TRBV5-1 with TRBJ1-5; TRBD1 matches 12 bases. The V segment lost 1 base and the J segment 2 bases; nucleotides outside the gene matches: 10. Germline V gene sequence: CDR1 SGHRS, CDR2 YFSETQ. The CDR3 is made up of 19 amino acids. CDR3 sequence (DNA): TGCGCCAGCAGCTTGAACCCTACCGGGACAGGGGGCGGCAATCAGCCCCAGCATTTT. It yields the protein CASSLNPTGTGGGNQPQHF.

The CDR3 bases are TGTGCCAGCAGTGAAGAAGGACTCGAGCAGTACTTC. Protein: CASSEEGLEQYF. The chain carries TRBV2 and TRBJ2-7, with TRBD2 as a possible D gene (5 bases). The CDR3 runs 12 residues. Germline V gives CDR1 SNHLY, CDR2 FYNNEI. Trimming removed 1 base from V and 6 bases from J, with 7 bases in between.

The CDR3 region has the DNA TGTGCCATCAGCCTAGGGACTAGCGGGATGCTCGAGCAGTACTTC. It is translated as CAISLGTSGMLEQYF. The chain recombines TRBV10-3 with TRBJ2-7, with TRBD2 matching over 13 bases. CDR3 size: 15 residues. From germline, CDR1 is ENHRY and CDR2 SYGVKD. Losses at the gene ends were 6 bases for V and 6 bases for J; bases not matched to a gene: 8.

In this sample, this clonotype turned up many times. The V gene is TRBV5-1, the J gene TRBJ2-3; a weak D match, TRBD2 (6 bases). Germline loops: CDR1 SGHRS, CDR2 YFSETQ. Trimming removed 5 bases from V and 0 bases from J, with 13 bases in between. This CDR3 spans 15 amino acids. The DNA of the CDR3 is TGCGCCAGCAGGTACGGGACTCATAGCACAGATACGCAGTATTTT. Its protein product is CASRYGTHSTDTQYF.

The rearrangement links TRBV7-3 to TRBJ1-6, with unresolved D. The CDR3 contains 13 residues. Per the germline V gene, CDR1 is SGHTA and CDR2 is FQGTGA. Trimming pared 1 base from V and 9 bases from J, leaving 7 bases between. The CDR3 loop is CASSLNPRSPLHF. CDR3 bases: TGTGCCAGCAGCTTAAATCCGCGTTCACCCCTCCACTTT.

The sample holds many counts of this clonotype. The rearrangement links TRBV7-2 to TRBJ2-5, with 8 bases matching TRBD2. Germline V gene lookup returns CDR1 SGHTA and CDR2 FQGNSA. Losses at the gene ends were 1 base for V and 4 bases for J; bases not matched to a gene: 2. The CDR3 length is 14 residues. The CDR3, as DNA: TGTGCCAGCAGCTTAGTAGCGGGGAGAGAGACCCAGTACTTC. Its protein product is CASSLVAGRETQYF.

This clonotype came up a few times. V and J are TRBV7-9 and TRBJ2-7; a weak D match, TRBD1 (6 bases). This CDR3 comprises 14 residues. The V end lost 4 bases, the J end lost 1 base, and 11 bases lay between the germline ends. The germline V gene has CDR1 SEHNR and CDR2 FQNEAQ (reference sequence). The DNA for the CDR3 is TGTGCCAGCAGCTCTCACACAGGGTCCTACGAGCAGTACTTC. It translates to CASSSHTGSYEQYF. The full variable domain, completed using reference TRBV7-9 and TRBJ2-7, is DTGVSQNPRHKITKRGQNVTFRCDPISEHNRLYWYRQTLGQGPEFLTYFQNEAQLEKSRLLSDRFSAERPKGSFSTLEIQRTEQGDSAMYLCASSSHTGSYEQYFGPGTRLTVT.

This clonotype has more than one count but fewer than ten. The chain links TRBV11-2 to TRBJ2-5, with 7 positions matching TRBD1. CDR1 is SGHAT, CDR2 FQNNGV, per germline. The CDR3 runs 15 residues. J lost 4 bases, V lost 4 bases, and 9 bases had no gene match. The CDR3 DNA follows: TGTGCCAGCAGCTCCCAAGGACAGGCCATAGAGACCCAGTACTTC. Amino acid sequence: CASSSQGQAIETQYF. Full variable domain (missing parts from reference TRBV11-2 and TRBJ2-5): EAGVAQSPRYKIIEKRQSVAFWCNPISGHATLYWYQQILGQGPKLLIQFQNNGVVDDSQLPKDRFSAERLKGVDSTLKIQPAKLEDSAVYLCASSSQGQAIETQYFGPGTRLLVL.

This clonotype was found a few times. The chain has TRBV4-3 and TRBJ1-1; the D is unclear. Germline V CDR1 and CDR2: LGHNA, YSLEER. Deletions cut 4 bases from V and 4 bases from J, with 13 bases between. The CDR3 sequence is 14 residues long. The CDR3 region has the DNA TGCGCCAGCAGCCGAGACTGGGGAGGCACTGAAGCTTTCTTT. Residues: CASSRDWGGTEAFF.

This clonotype was recorded at least ten times. This sequence joins TRBV2 and TRBJ1-6, with D uncertain. Trimming took off 2 bases at V and 0 bases at J, with 8 bases between the two ends. CDR1 and CDR2 from the germline V gene are SNHLY and FYNNEI. The length of the CDR3 is 16 residues. The CDR3 coding sequence is TGTGCCAGCAGTGAACTGGGCAGCTCCTATAATTCACCCCTCCACTTT. It yields the protein CASSELGSSYNSPLHF.

This chain uses TRBV3-1 with TRBJ1-3, with TRBD1 as a possible D gene (5 bases). Trimming removed 10 bases at V and 2 bases at J, with 18 bases between. The CDR3 is made up of 15 amino acids. Germline CDR1 and CDR2: LGHDT and YNNKEL (reference sequence). CDR3 sequence: CATCQGRGAGNTIYF. The CDR3 DNA is TGTGCCACCTGCCAAGGACGGGGGGCTGGAAACACCATATATTTT.

J is TRBJ2-7 and V is TRBV7-8; 7 nucleotides agree with TRBD2. The junction had 4 bases not matched to a gene; V was cut back by 1 base and J by 1 base. The germline CDR1 and CDR2 sequences are SGHVS and FQNEAQ. The CDR3 contains 15 residues. CDR3 sequence (DNA): TGTGCCAGCAGCTTAGTCTATAGCGGGTCCTACGAGCAGTACTTC. It yields the protein CASSLVYSGSYEQYF.

The chain has TRBV21-1 and TRBJ2-3. TRBV21-1 is designated a pseudogene. The CDR3 runs 15 residues. The CDR3 protein is CASSKWGASTDTQYF. The CDR3, as DNA: TGTGCCAGCAGCAAATGGGGAGCTAGCACAGATACGCAGTATTTT.

The J gene is TRBJ2-7, the V gene TRBV21-1; the D call TRBD1 from the table was never checked on the DNA. TRBV21-1 is a pseudogene. The length of the CDR3 is 18 residues. The CDR3 protein is CANSSGTNSSLPSYEQYF. CDR3 in DNA: TGTGCCAACTCCTCCGGGACAAACTCCTCCCTCCCGTCCTACGAGCAGTACTTC.